This T cell receptor beta chain was documented in a study of CXCR3-negative and CXCR3-positive naive CD8 T cells. Study-level information: The libraries together contributed 140 million or so TRB reads, each supplying about 1.5 +/- 0.3 million. Study-level points and caveats: TRB CDR3s were more hydrophobic in CXCR3-positive than in CXCR3-negative naive cells.

The libraries of TRB cDNA were constructed through 5' RACE using UMI labels. TCRdb re-analyzed the 5' RACE reads; it lists each CDR3 protein once, without DNA. Recorded for this sample: 150,000 or so distinct CDR3 sequences. Every subset of CD8+ T cells was sorted in triplicate at hundreds of thousands of cells each. The authors gated naive CD8+ T cells as CD45RO-CCR7+CD27+CD95-. Germline loops: CDR1 SQVTM, CDR2 ANQGSEA. The length of the CDR3 is 11 residues. A note on this clonotype: What it binds is unknown.

The J gene is TRBJ2-1, the V gene TRBV29-1. Sample: naive CXCR3+ CD8+ T cells from blood. The subset is: CD45RO-CCR7+CD27+CD95- naive CD8+ T cells expressing CXCR3 (TNR3+). The source of this sequence is a human donor in good health. Some clones in this sample may be carry-over from other donors' samples. CDR3 protein: CSVVSYNEQFF.